These 7 T cell receptor beta chains share one sample of origin, sequenced in a study of cytomegalovirus exposure and HLA in healthy donors. The PCR used 60 Vbeta and 13 Jbeta primers. The protocol was immunoSEQ multiplex PCR, while the TCRdb copy is restricted to in-frame clones and leaves out a portion. The sample has hundreds of thousands of clones, roughly 70% seen once. What was sequenced was PBMCs. These receptors were obtained from a woman aged 25 to 39 in good health and CMV-seronegative.

J is TRBJ1-1 and V is TRBV30; 7 nucleotides agree with TRBD1. Germline V CDR1 and CDR2: GTSNPN, SVGIG (reference sequence). J gave up 1 base and V 2 bases, and 4 bases lay outside the gene matches. The CDR3 contains 14 residues. CDR3 bases: TGTGCCTGGAGTTCCGGGACAGCGAACACTGAAGCTTTCTTT. Its protein is CAWSSGTANTEAFF.

The chain joins TRBV6-1 to TRBJ2-7, with 8 bases that match TRBD1. After removal of 4 bases from V and 4 bases from J, the junction contained 0 bases not matched to a gene. The CDR3 is made up of 12 amino acids. CDR1 MNHNS and CDR2 SASEGT come from the germline V gene. The CDR3 coding sequence is TGTGCCAGCAGTGGACAGGGGTACGAGCAGTACTTC. Encoded protein: CASSGQGYEQYF.

The J gene is TRBJ2-2, the V gene TRBV7-9; 14 bases agree with TRBD2. CDR1 and CDR2 from the germline V gene are SEHNR and FQNEAQ (reference sequence). This CDR3 region has 15 residues. J was trimmed by 6 bases and V by 5 bases; bases with no gene match: 2. CDR3 loop: CASSRLAGGAGELFF. The CDR3, as DNA: TGTGCCAGCAGCCGACTAGCGGGAGGGGCCGGGGAGCTGTTTTTT.

This clone occurred once. CDR3 in amino acids: CASSPTGARGYTF. The CDR3 DNA reads TGTGCCAGCAGCCCTACAGGGGCCCGGGGCTACACCTTC. The chain joins TRBV7-2 to TRBJ1-2; 7 bases align to TRBD1. Looked up from germline, CDR1 is SGHTA and CDR2 is FQGNSA. This CDR3 has 13 residues. V dropped 5 bases and J dropped 8; count of bases not matched to a gene: 8.

With regard to this clone: Other nucleotide sequences in the sample specify the same CDR3. The J gene is TRBJ1-2, the V gene TRBV6-1, with 7 bases that match TRBD1. V shed 6 bases and J 6 bases; nucleotides not matched to a gene: 10. Germline-derived CDR1 and CDR2 are MNHNS and SASEGT. The length of the CDR3 is 14 residues. The CDR3 DNA is TGTGCCAGCAGATACCCCAGACAGGGTGATGGCTACACCTTC. This translates into CASRYPRQGDGYTF.

The chain links TRBV6-1 to TRBJ2-5; 13 bases agree with TRBD2. Germline-derived CDR1 and CDR2 are MNHNS and SASEGT. The CDR3 length is 15 residues. V shed 2 bases, J shed 4 bases, and the junction held 1 base outside the gene matches. CDR3 residues: CASSETSGGAETQYF. CDR3 in DNA: TGTGCCAGCAGTGAAACTAGCGGGGGGGCAGAGACCCAGTACTTC.

This chain joins TRBV11-3 and TRBJ1-3, with D perhaps TRBD1 (6 bases). CDR3 size: 13 residues. CDR1 SGHNT and CDR2 YENEEA come from the germline V gene. V dropped 5 bases and J dropped 9 bases, with 14 bases sitting between them. Here the CDR3 DNA reads TGTGCCAGCAGCCCCGGACAGCGAGGCACCATATATTTT. Amino acid sequence: CASSPGQRGTIYF. The entire variable domain, with the rest obtained from reference TRBV11-3 and TRBJ1-3, is as follows: EAGVVQSPRYKIIEKKQPVAFWCNPISGHNTLYWYLQNLGQGPELLIRYENEEAVDDSQLPKDRFSAERLKGVDSTLKIQPAELGDSAVYLCASSPGQRGTIYFGEGSWLTVV.